The 21 T cell receptor beta chains reported below all come from one sample, sequenced in a study of graft-versus-host responses after intestinal transplantation (dated by TCRdb to about 2021). Library construction relied on the immunoSEQ multiplex PCR assay. TCRdb carries this immuneACCESS record with in-frame sequences only. Its versions omit some clonotypes, under half of them owing to an unresolved V gene in the studies checked, with the rest unexplained. In this sample the table shows around 1,600 clones, about 92% of which occur a single time. The ten largest make up roughly 7.9% of the sample. The sequenced sample was PBMCs, obtained 8 days after intestinal transplant. Receptor source: a human patient who received an intestinal transplant, so some T cells may come from the graft donor.

The V gene is TRBV11-2, the J gene TRBJ2-3; D is possibly TRBD2 (8 bases). From germline, CDR1 is SGHAT and CDR2 FQNNGV. Trimming cost V 7 bases and J 10 bases, with 27 bases left between them. The CDR3 loop spans 16 amino acids. CDR3 DNA sequence: TGTGCCAGCACCCCATGGAGACTAGCGCCCAGGGGGGCGCAGTATTTT. It is translated as CASTPWRLAPRGAQYF.

This sequence joins TRBV27 and TRBJ1-1, with D uncertain. This CDR3 spans 14 amino acids. Germline-derived CDR1 and CDR2 are MNHEY and SMNVEV (reference sequence). V was cut by 2 bases and J by 6 bases, with 13 bases left in between. The CDR3 reads CASSLRIDGPEAFF. The DNA for the CDR3 is TGTGCCAGCAGTTTAAGGATTGACGGTCCTGAAGCTTTCTTT.

V is TRBV6-4 and J is TRBJ2-3, with D maybe TRBD1 (5 bases). The CDR3 extends over 15 amino acids. The germline V and J ends were trimmed by 0 bases and 4 bases, with 11 bases remaining between them. In germline, CDR1 is MRHNA, CDR2 SNTAGT. This chain's CDR3 is CASSDSVLGADTQYF. The CDR3 nucleotides read TGTGCCAGCAGTGACTCGGTGCTAGGGGCAGATACGCAGTATTTT.

The genes are TRBV6-5 and TRBJ1-1, with D uncertain. Germline V gene sequence: CDR1 MNHEY, CDR2 SVGAGI. The CDR3 covers 13 residues. V dropped 0 bases and J dropped 6 bases, with 8 bases sitting between them. The CDR3 is CASSYSTASEAFF. CDR3 coding DNA: TGTGCCAGCAGTTACTCTACCGCCTCTGAAGCTTTCTTT.

The chain combines TRBV19 with TRBJ2-7; D is unresolved. Germline CDR1 and CDR2: LNHDA and SQIVND (reference sequence). Trimming took 3 bases from V and 5 from J, leaving 14 bases between them. The CDR3 covers 14 residues. The CDR3 sequence: CASSMTWSADEQYF. CDR3 nucleotides: TGTGCCAGTAGTATGACCTGGTCGGCGGACGAGCAGTACTTC.

This chain joins TRBV4-1 and TRBJ2-7, with D tentatively TRBD2 (6 bases). The CDR3 is 14 amino acids. The V end lost 0 bases, the J end lost 4 bases, and 10 bases lay between the germline ends. The germline V gene encodes CDR1 MGHRA and CDR2 YSYEKL. In nucleotides, the CDR3 is TGCGCCAGCAGCCAAGACCGGGACTTTTACGAGCAGTACTTC. It is translated as CASSQDRDFYEQYF.

The CDR3 coding sequence is TGTGCCAGCAGCATACCGGGACTAGCTGGCACCGGGGAGCTGTTTTTT. Protein: CASSIPGLAGTGELFF. V is TRBV7-2 and J is TRBJ2-2, with TRBD2 matching 9 bases. J lost 4 bases, V lost 5 bases, and 8 bases had no gene match. Germline loops: CDR1 SGHTA, CDR2 FQGNSA. The CDR3 totals 16 residues.

The chain recombines TRBV6-5 with TRBJ2-1; D remains ambiguous. V dropped 7 bases and J dropped 5 bases, with 18 bases sitting between them. Per the germline V gene, CDR1 is MNHEY and CDR2 is SVGAGI. The CDR3 consists of 15 residues. The CDR3 sequence: CASTLRAKDDNEQFF. The CDR3, as DNA: TGTGCCAGCACACTCCGCGCCAAGGACGACAATGAGCAGTTCTTC.

This chain joins TRBV9 and TRBJ1-6, with D tentatively TRBD1 (5 bases). Looked up from germline, CDR1 is SGDLS and CDR2 is YYNGEE. The CDR3 length is 12 residues. V was clipped by 3 bases and J by 7 bases, with 5 bases between them. Written as DNA, the CDR3 is TGTGCCAGCAGCGGACAGAATTCACCCCTCCACTTT. Translated: CASSGQNSPLHF.

This chain links TRBV14 with TRBJ2-1; D may be TRBD2 (6 bases). This CDR3 region has 15 residues. The V end lost 1 base, the J end lost 3 bases, and 10 bases lay between the germline ends. CDR1 is SGHDN, CDR2 FVKESK, per germline. The CDR3 DNA is TGTGCCAGCAGCCAAGGCGGGACGATCTACAATGAGCAGTTCTTC. It yields the protein CASSQGGTIYNEQFF.

The chain combines TRBV28 with TRBJ1-6; 12 bases fit TRBD1. Losses at the gene ends were 4 bases for V and 8 bases for J; bases not matched to a gene: 9. The CDR3 loop spans 17 amino acids. Germline V lookup: CDR1 MDHEN, CDR2 SYDVKM. The CDR3 is CASSSLGTGGADSPLHF. DNA for the CDR3: TGTGCCAGCAGTTCATTAGGGACAGGGGGCGCAGATTCACCCCTCCACTTT. Using reference TRBV28 and TRBJ1-6 for the parts outside the CDR3, the full variable domain is DVKVTQSSRYLVKRTGEKVFLECVQDMDHENMFWYRQDPGLGLRLIYFSYDVKMKEKGDIPEGYSVSREKKERFSLILESASTNQTSMYLCASSSLGTGGADSPLHFGNGTRLTVT.

This chain links TRBV12-2 with TRBJ2-5; the DNA was not compared with TRBD1, the D call given in the table. TRBV12-2 is a pseudogene locus. This CDR3 has 17 residues. The CDR3 sequence is CASRSPSPRTGEETQYF. The CDR3 nucleotides read TGTGCAAGTCGCTCCCCCTCGCCGCGGACAGGGGAAGAGACCCAGTACTTC.

The chain has TRBV19 and TRBJ1-2; D uncertain. In germline, CDR1 is LNHDA, CDR2 SQIVND (reference sequence). This CDR3 contains 13 residues. The V and J ends lost 7 bases and 2 bases respectively, with 11 bases between them. CDR3 DNA sequence: TGTGCCAGTACCTACGGGGTCAACTATGGCTACACCTTC. Protein sequence: CASTYGVNYGYTF.

The CDR3 DNA follows: TGTGCCAGCAGCTTAGGGGCAACTAATGAAAAACTGTTTTTT. This gives the protein CASSLGATNEKLFF. J is TRBJ1-4 and V is TRBV7-8, with D hard to call. Trimming cost V 1 base and J 0 bases, with 3 bases left between them. Germline V lookup: CDR1 SGHVS, CDR2 FQNEAQ. The CDR3 runs to 14 residues.

V usage is TRBV7-9 and J usage is TRBJ2-7; perhaps TRBD2 as D (6 bases). The germline V gene encodes CDR1 SEHNR and CDR2 FQNEAQ (reference sequence). V lost 8 bases and J 7 bases, leaving 18 bases between the germline ends. The CDR3 sequence is 13 residues long. For the CDR3, the DNA is TGTGCCAGCCGGGACTTATCAACTTGGGAGCAGTACTTC. This encodes CASRDLSTWEQYF.

V and J are TRBV5-6 and TRBJ2-5; 8 bases fit TRBD1. The trim removed 1 base at V and 2 bases at J, leaving 7 bases unmatched. Looked up from germline, CDR1 is SGHDT and CDR2 is YYEEEE. The CDR3 has 16 amino acids. CDR3 DNA: TGTGCCAGCAGCTTGCTGGGACAGGCAGATCAAGAGACCCAGTACTTC. Its protein is CASSLLGQADQETQYF.

This rearrangement joins TRBV5-1 to TRBJ2-2; D ambiguous. CDR3 size: 14 residues. Looked up from germline, CDR1 is SGHRS and CDR2 is YFSETQ. V lost 4 bases and J 2 bases, leaving 9 bases between the germline ends. Here the CDR3 DNA reads TGCGCCAGCAGCCCTCCTCTTAACACCGGGGAGCTGTTTTTT. The encoded protein is CASSPPLNTGELFF.

The sample holds one count of this clone. This CDR3 reads CASSHPFRDTYNEQFF. In DNA, the CDR3 is TGTGCCAGCAGCCACCCTTTCCGGGACACCTACAATGAGCAGTTCTTC. J is TRBJ2-1 and V is TRBV7-6, with a possible D match to TRBD1 (6 bases). The germline CDR1 and CDR2 sequences are SGHVS and FNYEAQ. The CDR3 contains 16 residues. With 5 bases removed from V and 2 bases from J, the gap between germline ends came to 16 bases.

V is TRBV10-1 and J is TRBJ2-2; D is unresolved. From germline, CDR1 is WNHNN and CDR2 SYGVQD (reference sequence). Between the trimmed V and J ends, which lost 3 bases and 5 bases, there was a span of 10 bases. There are 14 residues in the CDR3. CDR3 nucleotides: TGCGCCAGCAGTGATAGGGCGGTTACCGGGGAGCTGTTTTTT. Translating it yields CASSDRAVTGELFF.

This clone was picked up one time. The chain uses TRBV29-1 and TRBJ2-4; 9 bases align to TRBD2. CDR3 length equals 14 residues. The germline V gene has CDR1 SQVTM and CDR2 ANQGSEA. V was clipped by 6 bases and J by 3 bases; unmatched bases: 6. CDR3 sequence reads: CSVFGREGKNIQYF. The CDR3, as DNA: TGCAGCGTCTTCGGGCGGGAGGGCAAAAACATTCAGTACTTC.

The rearrangement links TRBV5-1 to TRBJ1-1; 10 nucleotides match TRBD1. V gave up 3 bases and J gave up 10 bases; unmatched junction bases: 15. CDR1 SGHRS and CDR2 YFSETQ come from the germline V gene. The CDR3 totals 16 residues. The CDR3 bases are TGCGCCAGCAGCTCTTTAAAGGGACAGGGGCTAGGAGGAGCTTTCTTT. Translating gives CASSSLKGQGLGGAFF.